One sample yielded the 19 T cell receptor beta chains listed below, sequenced in a study of T cells in Graves' hyperthyroidism and ophthalmopathy. RNA transcripts served as the template for amplifying TCR beta CDR3 regions. The TCR CDR3 first-round RT-PCR relied on the HTBI primer set. MiXCR, run by TCRdb on the multiplex PCR reads, gives a single entry per CDR3 protein. The sample includes around 800,000 distinct CDR3 sequences, 38% seen only once; the top ten take about 9%. The source material was blood. These receptors were collected from a man younger than 35 with Graves' hyperthyroidism.

This clonotype was recorded at least ten times. The chain has TRBV29-1 and TRBJ2-1, with 7 bases fitting TRBD2. The CDR3 loop spans 13 amino acids. Germline V lookup: CDR1 SQVTM, CDR2 ANQGSEA. Trimming cost V 5 bases and J 7 bases; bases outside gene matches: 8. This chain's CDR3 is CSVKGGAWNEQFF. CDR3 DNA: TGCAGCGTTAAGGGAGGGGCGTGGAATGAGCAGTTCTTC.

A single count supports this clonotype. The rearrangement uses TRBV10-3 and TRBJ2-3; TRBD1 or TRBD2 may be the D gene (7 bases each). Germline-derived CDR1 and CDR2 are ENHRY and SYGVKD. V was pared by 10 bases and J by 2 bases, with 19 bases between. The CDR3 has 15 amino acids. The CDR3 spells CATMRGRGITDTQYF. CDR3 nucleotides: TGTGCCACCATGAGGGGGCGGGGGATCACAGATACGCAGTATTTT.

The chain carries TRBV5-1 and TRBJ2-5, with unresolved D. This CDR3 contains 16 residues. Germline assignment: CDR1 SGHRS and CDR2 YFSETQ. Trimming took 0 bases from V and 5 from J, leaving 17 bases between them. The DNA of the CDR3 is TGCGCCAGCAGCTTGGATGTGGCGACACCTCTGGAGACCCAGTACTTC. Translated: CASSLDVATPLETQYF. Combining the CDR3 with reference TRBV5-1 and TRBJ2-5 gives the whole variable domain KAGVTQTPRYLIKTRGQQVTLSCSPISGHRSVSWYQQTPGQGLQFLFEYFSETQRNKGNFPGRFSGRQFSNSRSEMNVSTLELGDSALYLCASSLDVATPLETQYFGPGTRLLVL.

This chain joins TRBV9 and TRBJ1-2; 12 positions match TRBD1. Trimming cost V 4 bases and J 10 bases; bases outside gene matches: 8. This CDR3 has 14 residues. From germline, CDR1 is SGDLS and CDR2 YYNGEE. CDR3 sequence: CASSQGTGGWDYTF. CDR3 bases: TGTGCCAGCAGCCAAGGGACAGGGGGCTGGGACTACACCTTC.

About this clonotype itself: A clone one base away is much larger, so this may be a read error. The gene calls are TRBV2 and TRBJ2-5; D is undetermined. The germline V gene has CDR1 SNHLY and CDR2 FYNNEI. This CDR3 spans 11 amino acids. V lost 3 bases to trimming and J lost 4 bases, with 3 bases between them. The CDR3 DNA sequence: TGTGCCAGCAGTGACACAGAGACCCAGTACTTC. Its protein product is CASSDTETQYF. Full variable domain (remainder filled in from reference TRBV2 and TRBJ2-5): EPEVTQTPSHQVTQMGQEVILRCVPISNHLYFYWYRQILGQKVEFLVSFYNNEISEKSEIFDDQFSVERPDGSNFTLKIRSTKLEDSAMYFCASSDTETQYFGPGTRLLVL.

This clonotype was seen only a few times. The rearrangement links TRBV12-3 or TRBV12-4 to TRBJ1-2; the match to TRBD1 covers 8 bases. V lost 6 bases to trimming and J lost 4 bases; unmatched junction nucleotides: 4. The CDR3 loop spans 13 amino acids. CDR3 DNA: TGTGCCAGCAGATTTGACAGGGGCTATGGCTACACCTTC. Its protein product is CASRFDRGYGYTF.

V usage is TRBV6-1 and J usage is TRBJ2-2; 8 bases fit TRBD1. With V trimmed by 2 bases and J by 5 bases, 4 bases remained unmatched. The CDR3 contains 15 residues. Per germline, CDR1 MNHNS and CDR2 SASEGT. CDR3 sequence reads: CASSERDRRTGELFF. DNA for the CDR3: TGTGCCAGCAGTGAACGGGACAGGCGTACCGGGGAGCTGTTTTTT.

This clonotype was observed a few times. The chain has TRBV13 and TRBJ1-5, with D tentatively TRBD1 (5 bases). The ends were cut back, 7 bases at V and 0 bases at J, with 16 bases in the middle. Germline V gene data show CDR1 as PRHDT and CDR2 as FYEKMQ (reference sequence). The CDR3 contains 16 residues. CDR3 sequence (DNA): TGTGCCAGCACCAGCGCCAGGGTTCTTAGCAATCAGCCCCAGCATTTT. This gives the protein CASTSARVLSNQPQHF.

This clonotype was counted a few times. The genes are TRBV10-1 and TRBJ2-2; 8 bases align to TRBD1. The CDR3 runs to 14 residues. The V gene's germline CDR1 is WNHNN and CDR2 SYGVQD (reference sequence). Losses at the gene ends were 4 bases for V and 6 bases for J; bases not matched to a gene: 4. DNA for the CDR3: TGCGCCAGCAGTGGGGACAGGAGGTCCGGGGAGCTGTTTTTT. Amino acids: CASSGDRRSGELFF.

About this clonotype itself: This CDR3 is missing its conserved last phenylalanine or tryptophan, likely due to a read error. V and J are TRBV9 and TRBJ2-2; the D is unclear. The germline V gene encodes CDR1 SGDLS and CDR2 YYNGEE. Between the trimmed V and J ends, which lost 0 bases and 6 bases, there was a span of 15 bases. This CDR3 contains 16 residues. The CDR3 reads CASSVGPEYFSGELFL. CDR3 in DNA: TGTGCCAGCAGCGTAGGGCCAGAATACTTCTCCGGGGAGCTGTTTTTA.

This clonotype was observed a few times. This chain connects TRBV10-3 to TRBJ2-7; no clear D gene. Trimming removed 8 bases at V and 1 base at J, with 12 bases between. The CDR3 is made up of 13 amino acids. Germline loops: CDR1 ENHRY, CDR2 SYGVKD. This CDR3 is CAILREASYEQYF. The CDR3 DNA reads TGTGCCATCCTTAGAGAAGCTTCCTACGAGCAGTACTTC.

This clonotype has at least ten counts. The chain is built from TRBV20-1 and TRBJ1-5; TRBD1 aligns across 8 bases. Germline CDR1 and CDR2: DFQATT and SNEGSKA (reference sequence). V lost 3 bases and J lost 6; bases outside the gene matches: 7. This CDR3 is 14 amino acids long. CDR3 nucleotide sequence: TGCAGTGCTAGGCCGGGACAGGTGAGTCAGCCCCAGCATTTT. This codes for CSARPGQVSQPQHF.

In its sample, this clonotype was seen many times. The chain employs TRBV20-1 and TRBJ1-3; 7 positions agree with TRBD1. Per the germline V gene, CDR1 is DFQATT and CDR2 is SNEGSKA (reference sequence). The CDR3 extends over 14 amino acids. The V gene end was trimmed by 4 bases and the J gene end by 6 bases; junction bases not matched to a gene: 9. This CDR3 is CSANQGESINTIYF. CDR3 DNA sequence: TGCAGTGCTAACCAGGGGGAATCCATAAACACCATATATTTT.

V is TRBV7-2 and J is TRBJ2-1; D may be TRBD2 (5 bases). This CDR3 comprises 16 residues. CDR1 and CDR2 (germline): SGHTA, FQGNSA. Trimming removed 5 bases from V and 0 bases from J, with 14 bases in between. The CDR3 nucleotides are TGTGCCAGCAGCGACTTGTTAGCGAGCTCCTACAATGAGCAGTTCTTC. The encoded protein is CASSDLLASSYNEQFF.

A few counts support this clonotype. This rearrangement joins TRBV7-2 to TRBJ1-5; D gene uncertain. The CDR3 extends over 15 amino acids. V was shortened by 5 bases and J by 2 bases, with 13 bases between the two germline ends. Germline V gene lookup returns CDR1 SGHTA and CDR2 FQGNSA. The chain's CDR3 is CASSPAGPRNQPQHF. DNA for the CDR3: TGTGCCAGCAGCCCAGCCGGACCCCGCAATCAGCCCCAGCATTTT. The entire variable domain, with the rest obtained from reference TRBV7-2 and TRBJ1-5, is as follows: GAGVSQSPSNKVTEKGKDVELRCDPISGHTALYWYRQSLGQGLEFLIYFQGNSAPDKSGLPSDRFSAERTGGSVSTLTIQRTQQEDSAVYLCASSPAGPRNQPQHFGDGTRLSIL.

The chain joins TRBV2 to TRBJ2-5; tentatively, D is TRBD2 (7 bases). The end of the DNA aligns better with TRBJ2-1, so the J call may be wrong. The CDR3 has 12 residues. The germline V gene has CDR1 SNHLY and CDR2 FYNNEI. The CDR3 nucleotides are TGTGCCAGCAGTGTGTACAGGGAGGGGCAGTTCTTC. Residues: CASSVYREGQFF.

The chain is built from TRBV25-1 and TRBJ1-4, with unresolved D. Germline values: CDR1 MGHDK, CDR2 SYGVNS. The CDR3 is 15 residues long. V lost 6 bases to trimming and J lost 6 bases, with 17 bases between them. The CDR3 DNA is TGTGCCAGCAGGCCGGCGGACGATCTTGATGAAAAACTGTTTTTT. Translation gives CASRPADDLDEKLFF.

The chain employs TRBV12-3 or TRBV12-4 and TRBJ1-1; D call uncertain. Trimming cost V 3 bases and J 4 bases, with 18 bases left between them. This CDR3 region has 16 residues. The CDR3 DNA reads TGTGCCAGCAGTTTCAGGTTCGGGGTTGAGGGCACTGAAGCTTTCTTT. It encodes CASSFRFGVEGTEAFF.

This sequence joins TRBV10-3 and TRBJ1-1; D is unresolved. Germline-derived CDR1 and CDR2 are ENHRY and SYGVKD. The CDR3 totals 11 residues. V lost 6 bases and J lost 5, with 7 bases in between. The CDR3 nucleotides are TGTGCCATCAGACAAGGTACTGAAGCTTTCTTT. Translated: CAIRQGTEAFF.